The clone carrying this T cell receptor beta chain was counted many times. Its antigen is unknown. Time point given: persistent/refractory GD, antithyroid drugs over 5 years with positive TRAb. From RNA extracted from PBMCs, the TCR library was made. The data derive from a study of regulatory T cells in long-lasting Graves disease. The TCR beta library used iRepertoire HTBI primers with Arm-PCR amplification of CDR3. In TCRdb, the multiplex PCR reads were re-called with MiXCR into one record per CDR3 protein. The sample has more than 300,000 distinct CDR3 sequences, 15% to 20% seen once. Germline V gene data show CDR1 as MNHEY and CDR2 as SVGAGI. This CDR3 has 15 amino acids. Trimming took off 4 bases at V and 0 bases at J, with 9 bases between the two ends. Study-level findings and limits: There were preferences for TRBV28, TRBJ1-2 and TRBJ2-5 in persistent disease. Not thyroid tissue but only peripheral blood was studied.

The genes are TRBV6-5 and TRBJ1-4; D gene uncertain. This receptor was taken from a female donor with Graves disease. This material consisted of peripheral blood mononuclear cells (PBMCs), taken when the disease was refractory, from a patient treated with antithyroid drugs. The CDR3 DNA is TGTGCCAGCAGTTCCCACAGAGCAACTAATGAAAAACTGTTTTTT. This translates into CASSSHRATNEKLFF.